These 17 T cell receptor beta chains share one sample of origin, sequenced in a study of technical replicates of blood from a handful of donors. Generated by immunoSEQ multiplex PCR, the TCRdb table keeps only in-frame clones and is missing some. The sample contains under 110,000 clones, approximately 96% of which appear only once. The sequenced material came from T cells isolated from PBMCs. The receptors here all came from a human donor in good health.

V gene TRBV7-9 combines with J gene TRBJ2-1, with 13 bases fitting TRBD2. V shed 1 base and J 8 bases; nucleotides not matched to a gene: 11. The CDR3 has 18 amino acids. Germline V gene lookup returns CDR1 SEHNR and CDR2 FQNEAQ (reference sequence). The CDR3 is CASSLGTSGRGVMDEQFF. The CDR3 DNA sequence: TGTGCCAGCAGCTTAGGGACTAGCGGGAGAGGGGTTATGGATGAGCAGTTCTTC. Full variable domain (remainder filled in from reference TRBV7-9 and TRBJ2-1): DTGVSQNPRHKITKRGQNVTFRCDPISEHNRLYWYRQTLGQGPEFLTYFQNEAQLEKSRLLSDRFSAERPKGSFSTLEIQRTEQGDSAMYLCASSLGTSGRGVMDEQFFGPGTRLTVL.

The chain uses TRBV9 and TRBJ2-7; 9 nucleotides align to TRBD1. Trimming removed 4 bases from V and 6 bases from J; junction bases left unmatched: 11. Looked up from germline, CDR1 is SGDLS and CDR2 is YYNGEE. The CDR3 consists of 15 residues. In nucleotides, the CDR3 is TGTGCCAGCAGCACCACAGGGGGCGCAAATCTCGAGCAGTACTTC. Protein sequence: CASSTTGGANLEQYF.

This CDR3 is CASRRTSGGHSTDTQYF. The CDR3 DNA follows: TGTGCCAGCAGAAGGACTAGCGGGGGACATAGCACAGATACGCAGTATTTT. The chain has TRBV28 and TRBJ2-3, with 13 nucleotides matching TRBD2. Looked up from germline, CDR1 is MDHEN and CDR2 is SYDVKM. After removal of 6 bases from V and 0 bases from J, the junction contained 6 bases not matched to a gene. The CDR3 is made up of 17 amino acids.

This sequence joins TRBV28 and TRBJ2-7; 7 nucleotides line up with TRBD1. J lost 1 base, V lost 10 bases, and 7 bases had no gene match. Germline V lookup: CDR1 MDHEN, CDR2 SYDVKM. CDR3 size: 13 residues. The CDR3 DNA reads TGTGCCACCAGGGGGTTAGCGTCCTACGAGCAGTACTTC. This codes for CATRGLASYEQYF.

A note on this clone: Other DNA sequences in the same sample also yield this CDR3. The J gene is TRBJ2-5, the V gene TRBV5-1, with TRBD2 identical over 8 bases. This CDR3 has 15 amino acids. Unmatched junction bases numbered 3, after V lost 0 bases and J lost 2 bases. Germline CDR1 is SGHRS and CDR2 is YFSETQ. The CDR3 nucleotides are TGCGCCAGCAGCTTGGCCGGGACTAGTCAAGAGACCCAGTACTTC. Translated: CASSLAGTSQETQYF.

The chain is built from TRBV5-4 and TRBJ2-5, with TRBD2 matching over 8 bases. The CDR3 sequence is 15 residues long. V shed 0 bases, J shed 5 bases, and the junction held 6 bases outside the gene matches. Germline lookup yields CDR1 SGHNT and CDR2 YYREEE (reference sequence). This CDR3 is CASSLALSGDETQYF. The DNA for the CDR3 is TGTGCCAGCAGCTTGGCCCTTAGCGGGGATGAGACCCAGTACTTC.

The rearrangement uses TRBV29-1 and TRBJ2-5, with TRBD1 matching over 8 bases. TRBJ2-7 explains the end of the DNA better; the J call may be wrong. This CDR3 is 14 amino acids long. Looked up from germline, CDR1 is SQVTM and CDR2 is ANQGSEA. The DNA of the CDR3 is TGCAGCGTTGATCCTACAGGGGGTAGCAACGAGCAGTACTTC. Encoded protein: CSVDPTGGSNEQYF.

The genes are TRBV5-4 and TRBJ2-7; 12 bases are a match to TRBD1. The V gene end was trimmed by 3 bases and the J gene end by 2 bases; junction bases not matched to a gene: 3. Germline CDR1 reads SGHNT; CDR2 reads YYREEE (reference sequence). The CDR3 spans 15 residues. Written as DNA, the CDR3 is TGTGCCAGCAGCTACCGGGACAGGGGGCCCTACGAGCAGTACTTC. The encoded protein is CASSYRDRGPYEQYF.

V usage is TRBV7-9 and J usage is TRBJ1-1; D is possibly TRBD1 (5 bases). Per germline, CDR1 SEHNR and CDR2 FQNEAQ (reference sequence). This CDR3 is built from 17 residues. Trimming pared 5 bases from V and 1 base from J, leaving 20 bases between. CDR3 in amino acids: CASSGTSQDRQNTEAFF. CDR3 in DNA: TGTGCCAGCAGCGGAACGTCACAAGACAGACAGAACACTGAAGCTTTCTTT.

The gene calls are TRBV19 and TRBJ2-1, with a tentative D call TRBD2 (5 bases). Germline V gives CDR1 LNHDA, CDR2 SQIVND (reference sequence). Trimming took off 4 bases at V and 7 bases at J, with 11 bases between the two ends. The CDR3 is made up of 13 amino acids. The CDR3 loop reads CASSTPLVNEQFF. Written as DNA, the CDR3 is TGTGCCAGTAGTACCCCACTAGTTAATGAGCAGTTCTTC.

This chain joins TRBV9 and TRBJ2-3, with D perhaps TRBD2 (6 bases). Germline lookup yields CDR1 SGDLS and CDR2 YYNGEE. There are 16 residues in the CDR3. The ends were cut back, 2 bases at V and 2 bases at J, with 15 bases in the middle. CDR3 amino acids: CASSVLSGASTDTQYF. The CDR3 nucleotides are TGTGCCAGCAGCGTCCTCTCGGGAGCCTCCACAGATACGCAGTATTTT.

The chain couples TRBV25-1 to TRBJ2-7, with 11 bases matching TRBD2. The CDR3 consists of 18 residues. Looked up from germline, CDR1 is MGHDK and CDR2 is SYGVNS. V was clipped by 5 bases and J by 2 bases; unmatched bases: 14. The CDR3: CASSPPLTSGRPTYEQYF. DNA for the CDR3: TGTGCCAGCAGTCCCCCCCTTACTAGCGGGAGACCAACCTACGAGCAGTACTTC.

J is TRBJ2-6 and V is TRBV6-5, with no clear D. Germline V gene data show CDR1 as MNHEY and CDR2 as SVGAGI. Trimming cost V 8 bases and J 1 base, with 9 bases left between them. The length of the CDR3 is 14 residues. The CDR3 nucleotides read TGTGCCAGCGCGCCACGGTCTGGGGCCAACGTCCTGACTTTC. Translating gives CASAPRSGANVLTF.

The gene calls are TRBV5-1 and TRBJ2-3; 8 nucleotides align to TRBD2. This CDR3 comprises 19 residues. Germline V lookup: CDR1 SGHRS, CDR2 YFSETQ. The V and J ends lost 0 bases and 5 bases, in that order; junction bases with no gene match: 17. CDR3 bases: TGCGCCAGCAGCTTGGCCTCAGCGGGACTAGACTTTCGGGGAGATACGCAGTATTTT. Its protein product is CASSLASAGLDFRGDTQYF.

This clone has just one count. This chain connects TRBV7-9 to TRBJ2-1, with 13 positions matching TRBD2. Losses at the gene ends were 5 bases for V and 10 bases for J; bases not matched to a gene: 8. CDR3 length equals 15 residues. Germline CDR1 and CDR2: SEHNR and FQNEAQ (reference sequence). CDR3: CASSPGTSGEGEQFF. In nucleotides, the CDR3 is TGTGCCAGCAGCCCGGGGACTAGCGGGGAAGGAGAGCAGTTCTTC.

V gene TRBV2 combines with J gene TRBJ2-3; TRBD2 matches at 10 bases. Per the germline V gene, CDR1 is SNHLY and CDR2 is FYNNEI. The CDR3 contains 14 residues. J gave up 0 bases and V 7 bases, and 1 base lay outside the gene matches. As DNA, the CDR3 is TGTGCCAGCACGACTAGCGGGAGCACAGATACGCAGTATTTT. This gives the protein CASTTSGSTDTQYF.

The chain carries TRBV4-1 and TRBJ2-3, with no clear D. The CDR3 is 16 amino acids. CDR1 is MGHRA, CDR2 YSYEKL, per germline. V was pared by 1 base and J by 1 base, with 12 bases between. The CDR3 sequence: CASSQGSASRTDTQYF. The CDR3 DNA reads TGCGCCAGCAGCCAAGGGAGCGCCTCCCGCACAGATACGCAGTATTTT.